The 3 T cell receptor beta chains below all came from one sample that was sequenced in a study of siplizumab effects on memory and regulatory T cells. Clones were sequenced by immunoSEQ multiplex PCR, and TCRdb holds only the in-frame ones, with some missing. The table shows 70,000 to 95,000 clones, with roughly 96% occurring only once. What was sequenced was naive CD4+ T cells sorted from blood. These receptors all stem from a human donor in good health.

The count of this clone is one. The chain uses TRBV15 and TRBJ2-5; TRBD2 matches 8 bases. V lost 3 bases and J lost 4; bases outside the gene matches: 4. The CDR3 is 14 amino acids. Per the germline V gene, CDR1 is LNHNV and CDR2 is YYDKDF (reference sequence). This CDR3 reads CATSSGGGRETQYF. DNA of the CDR3: TGTGCCACCAGCAGCGGGGGGGGAAGAGAGACCCAGTACTTC.

The CDR3 sequence is CASSLVRTGYPDQPQHF. CDR3 in DNA: TGTGCCAGCAGCTTGGTCCGGACAGGGTATCCGGATCAGCCCCAGCATTTT. The chain joins TRBV7-9 to TRBJ1-5; 8 nucleotides line up with TRBD1. The CDR3 runs to 17 residues. J gave up 5 bases and V 3 bases, and 12 bases lay outside the gene matches. Germline loops: CDR1 SEHNR, CDR2 FQNEAQ (reference sequence).

The chain carries TRBV7-9 and TRBJ2-5, with unresolved D. V lost 1 base, J lost 5 bases, and 14 bases lay in between. In germline, CDR1 is SEHNR, CDR2 FQNEAQ (reference sequence). This CDR3 comprises 15 residues. The CDR3 DNA follows: TGTGCCAGCAGCTTAGGGAATCTGCAGGAGGAGACCCAGTACTTC. It encodes CASSLGNLQEETQYF.